These 23 T cell receptor beta chains were sequenced from one sample in a study of T-cell reconstitution after alpha-beta-depleted transplantation in children. Unique molecular identifiers were used in preparing the TCRbeta library. One entry per CDR3 protein, called by TCRdb with MiXCR from the PCR reads. The data contain under 140,000 distinct CDR3 sequences, 10% to 13% of them singletons. The material sequenced was PBMCs from the stem cell graft donor, taken from the stem cell graft. The origin of the receptors is a human donor who donated a stem cell graft to a child with acute lymphoblastic leukemia.

This clonotype has at least ten counts. The J gene is TRBJ1-1, the V gene TRBV12-3 or TRBV12-4; D remains unclear. V dropped 1 base and J dropped 6 bases, with 9 bases sitting between them. The CDR3 extends over 13 amino acids. The CDR3 nucleotides read TGTGCCAGCAGTTTAGTTGGAATCCCTGAAGCTTTCTTT. The encoded protein is CASSLVGIPEAFF.

The rearrangement joins TRBV11-1 to TRBJ1-1; the match to TRBD1 covers 10 bases. Looked up from germline, CDR1 is SGHAT and CDR2 is FQDESV (reference sequence). Losses at the gene ends were 5 bases for V and 0 bases for J; bases not matched to a gene: 18. The CDR3 loop spans 20 amino acids. The CDR3 nucleotides read TGTGCCAGCAGCCTTGTATGGGGGGGAAGGACAGGGGGAATGAACACTGAAGCTTTCTTT. Amino acids: CASSLVWGGRTGGMNTEAFF. Combining the CDR3 with reference TRBV11-1 and TRBJ1-1 gives the whole variable domain EAEVAQSPRYKITEKSQAVAFWCDPISGHATLYWYRQILGQGPELLVQFQDESVVDDSQLPKDRFSAERLKGVDSTLKIQPAELGDSAMYLCASSLVWGGRTGGMNTEAFFGQGTRLTVV.

This clonotype was detected a few times. This chain joins TRBV12-3 or TRBV12-4 and TRBJ2-7, with 8 bases lining up with TRBD2. Trimming cost V 6 bases and J 5 bases; bases outside gene matches: 9. This CDR3 is 14 amino acids long. The CDR3 bases are TGTGCCAGCAGGGAGCGGGGGTCCCCGGACGAGCAGTACTTC. It translates to CASRERGSPDEQYF.

This clonotype has at least ten counts. The CDR3 bases are TGTGCCAGCAGCCAAGATCAACAACCCGGACGGGATACGCAGTATTTT. Translation gives CASSQDQQPGRDTQYF. V and J are TRBV14 and TRBJ2-3; D is unclear. The V and J ends lost 0 bases and 6 bases respectively, with 16 bases between them. Germline-derived CDR1 and CDR2 are SGHDN and FVKESK. This CDR3 has 16 amino acids.

The sample holds many counts of this clonotype. The V and J genes are TRBV27 and TRBJ2-5, with 7 bases matching TRBD1. CDR1 is MNHEY, CDR2 SMNVEV, per germline (reference sequence). This CDR3 is built from 13 residues. Trimming at V came to 6 bases and at J to 5 bases, leaving 6 bases not matched to a gene. The CDR3: CASSDRVRETQYF. The CDR3 DNA follows: TGTGCCAGCAGCGACAGGGTGAGGGAGACCCAGTACTTC.

This clonotype was detected ten times or more. The chain employs TRBV3-1 and TRBJ1-1; the match to TRBD1 covers 9 bases. V was clipped by 4 bases and J by 4 bases; unmatched bases: 1. The CDR3 covers 13 residues. Germline V gene data show CDR1 as LGHDT and CDR2 as YNNKEL (reference sequence). In DNA, the CDR3 is TGTGCCAGCAGCCCGGGACAGGGCACTGAAGCTTTCTTT. It encodes CASSPGQGTEAFF.

V and J are TRBV11-3 and TRBJ2-5; a weak D match, TRBD2 (6 bases). Germline values: CDR1 SGHNT, CDR2 YENEEA. The CDR3 sequence is 17 residues long. Trimming removed 1 base from V and 0 bases from J, with 15 bases in between. CDR3 DNA sequence: TGTGCCAGCAGCTTAGGCGGGATGGGGACGTACCAAGAGACCCAGTACTTC. It encodes CASSLGGMGTYQETQYF. Full variable domain (outside the CDR3, taken from reference TRBV11-3 and TRBJ2-5): EAGVVQSPRYKIIEKKQPVAFWCNPISGHNTLYWYLQNLGQGPELLIRYENEEAVDDSQLPKDRFSAERLKGVDSTLKIQPAELGDSAVYLCASSLGGMGTYQETQYFGPGTRLLVL.

This clonotype was seen at least ten times. The chain combines TRBV7-9 with TRBJ1-1; D is perhaps TRBD1 (6 bases). Germline CDR1 reads SEHNR; CDR2 reads FQNEAQ (reference sequence). This CDR3 region has 17 residues. V gave up 5 bases and J gave up 5 bases, with 24 bases separating them. The CDR3 nucleotides are TGTGCCAGCAGCCCTGAGGGGGGGGGGATCTTGGTAACTGAAGCTTTCTTT. Translated, it gives CASSPEGGGILVTEAFF.

This clonotype was seen only a few times. This rearrangement joins TRBV18 to TRBJ2-1; D is tentatively TRBD1 or TRBD2 (5 bases each). CDR1 and CDR2 from the germline V gene are KGHSH and LQKENI. The CDR3 has 13 residues. Trimming took off 0 bases at V and 5 bases at J, with 5 bases between the two ends. CDR3: CASSPPGDNEQFF. The DNA of the CDR3 is TGTGCCAGCTCACCACCGGGGGACAATGAGCAGTTCTTC.

Many counts were recorded for this clonotype. Germline and junction disagree at one end, which may indicate a read error. This chain uses TRBV7-7 with TRBJ2-7, with D possibly matching TRBD2 (5 bases). From germline, CDR1 is SSHAT and CDR2 FNYEAQ (reference sequence). The CDR3 is 13 residues long. Written as DNA, the CDR3 is TGTGCTAGCAGCCTCACCGGGATTGGGGAGCAGTACTTC. Protein product: CASSLTGIGEQYF. Full variable domain (rest looked up from reference TRBV7-7 and TRBJ2-7): GAGVSQSPRYKVTKRGQDVTLRCDPISSHATLYWYQQALGQGPEFLTYFNYEAQPDKSGLPSDRFSAERPEGSISTLTIQRTEQRDSAMYRCASSLTGIGEQYFGPGTRLTVT.

Notes on this clonotype: This may come from a read error, since a much larger clone is one base off. The rearrangement uses TRBV12-3 or TRBV12-4 and TRBJ2-7; a possible D gene is TRBD2 (6 bases). Trimming removed 8 bases at V and 7 bases at J, with 21 bases between. The CDR3 extends over 14 amino acids. The CDR3: CASAMTGTQGEQYF. The DNA of the CDR3 is TGTGCCAGCGCCATGACGGGGACTCAAGGGGAGCAGTACTTC.

This clonotype was recorded at least ten times. V is TRBV7-2 and J is TRBJ2-1; D is ambiguous. CDR3 length: 14 residues. Germline-derived CDR1 and CDR2 are SGHTA and FQGNSA. V was cut by 5 bases and J by 6 bases, with 14 bases left in between. The CDR3, as DNA: TGTGCCAGCAGCCCCGAGAGACTGAGCAATGAGCAGTTCTTC. Protein product: CASSPERLSNEQFF.

The J gene is TRBJ2-1, the V gene TRBV11-2; 8 positions match TRBD2. Germline V gives CDR1 SGHAT, CDR2 FQNNGV. The V gene end was trimmed by 6 bases and the J gene end by 6 bases; junction bases not matched to a gene: 7. The CDR3 loop spans 14 amino acids. The CDR3 spells CASRKRGNFNEQFF. CDR3 sequence (DNA): TGTGCCAGCAGGAAGCGGGGGAACTTCAATGAGCAGTTCTTC.

This clonotype was seen many times. The chain uses TRBV5-8 and TRBJ2-1, with 10 bases identical to TRBD1. Germline assignment: CDR1 SGHTS and CDR2 YDEGEE. With 1 base clipped from V and 2 bases from J, the junction kept 6 bases outside the gene matches. The CDR3 contains 17 residues. The CDR3 reads CASSLTAGTGAYNEQFF. The CDR3 DNA reads TGTGCCAGCAGCTTGACGGCCGGGACAGGGGCCTACAATGAGCAGTTCTTC.

V gene TRBV28 combines with J gene TRBJ2-4, with a tentative D call TRBD1 (6 bases). V shed 7 bases and J shed 1 base, with 11 bases lying between them. Germline loops: CDR1 MDHEN, CDR2 SYDVKM. This CDR3 has 14 residues. The CDR3 region has the DNA TGTGCCAGCAATCGACAGGTGGCCAAAAACATTCAGTACTTC. This codes for CASNRQVAKNIQYF.

There are many counts of this clonotype. The V call is TRBV12-3 or TRBV12-4, the J call TRBJ2-5, with D uncertain. This CDR3 has 14 amino acids. The V end was cut by 1 base, the J end by 5 bases, with 11 bases between. CDR3 sequence: CASSLGAKWETQYF. The DNA for the CDR3 is TGTGCCAGCAGTTTAGGGGCGAAGTGGGAGACCCAGTACTTC.

This clonotype was seen at least ten times. The chain links TRBV10-3 to TRBJ2-3, with 8 bases matching TRBD2. This CDR3 has 14 residues. Germline CDR1 ENHRY, CDR2 SYGVKD. V dropped 6 bases and J dropped 3; count of bases not matched to a gene: 5. The CDR3 sequence: CAISRGGGTDTQYF. The CDR3 DNA is TGTGCCATCAGCCGGGGGGGCGGGACAGATACGCAGTATTTT.

This clonotype was seen ten or more times. V and J are TRBV9 and TRBJ2-3; D is ambiguous. This CDR3 has 13 amino acids. Trimming stripped 0 bases from V and 2 bases from J, with 4 bases between. The germline gives CDR1 SGDLS, CDR2 YYNGEE. CDR3 in amino acids: CASSVVVTDTQYF. Written as DNA, the CDR3 is TGTGCCAGCAGCGTAGTGGTCACAGATACGCAGTATTTT.

This clonotype was seen many times. The chain joins TRBV29-1 to TRBJ2-7; no definite D call. Germline CDR1 is SQVTM and CDR2 is ANQGSEA. Trimming left V 2 bases short and J 5 bases short, with 10 bases between. CDR3 length: 12 amino acids. The CDR3 region has the DNA TGCAGCGTTGAAATCCAGAACCACGAGCAGTACTTC. Translated, it gives CSVEIQNHEQYF.

The chain recombines TRBV5-1 with TRBJ1-5, with D uncertain. Trimming removed 0 bases from V and 3 bases from J, with 7 bases in between. Germline-derived CDR1 and CDR2 are SGHRS and YFSETQ. There are 14 residues in the CDR3. This CDR3 reads CASSLGSSNQPQHF. The CDR3 nucleotides are TGCGCCAGCAGCTTGGGGAGCTCCAATCAGCCCCAGCATTTT.

This clonotype was recorded at least ten times. V usage is TRBV29-1 and J usage is TRBJ1-3; 7 positions agree with TRBD1. The germline gives CDR1 SQVTM, CDR2 ANQGSEA. There are 14 residues in the CDR3. Trimming cost V 5 bases and J 3 bases; bases outside gene matches: 7. The CDR3: CSVTLTGFGNTIYF. The CDR3 DNA is TGCAGCGTTACCCTGACAGGGTTTGGAAACACCATATATTTT.

This clonotype has at least ten counts. V usage is TRBV5-1 and J usage is TRBJ2-7; D assignment may be TRBD1 or TRBD2 (5 bases each). The V and J ends lost 0 bases and 2 bases respectively, with 9 bases between them. This CDR3 has 14 residues. CDR1 and CDR2 from the germline V gene are SGHRS and YFSETQ. The DNA of the CDR3 is TGCGCCAGCAGCTTGGATAGGGGAGCCTACGAGCAGTACTTC. Translating it yields CASSLDRGAYEQYF. The full variable domain, in which reference TRBV5-1 and TRBJ2-7 provide the parts outside the CDR3, is KAGVTQTPRYLIKTRGQQVTLSCSPISGHRSVSWYQQTPGQGLQFLFEYFSETQRNKGNFPGRFSGRQFSNSRSEMNVSTLELGDSALYLCASSLDRGAYEQYFGPGTRLTVT.

At least ten counts were recorded for this clonotype. The chain carries TRBV7-2 and TRBJ2-2, with D possibly being TRBD1 (6 bases). Trimming stripped 1 base from V and 5 bases from J, with 11 bases between. Germline CDR1 SGHTA, CDR2 FQGNSA. The CDR3 has 15 residues. CDR3 residues: CASSLGTVGTGELFF. The CDR3 DNA follows: TGTGCCAGCAGCTTAGGGACAGTAGGAACCGGGGAGCTGTTTTTT.